These 17 T cell receptor beta chains came from one sample sequenced in a study of beta chain features in type 1 diabetes. Every bit of the isolated RNA underwent reverse transcription, so sequencing read expressed TCRB transcripts. Sequenced by immunoSEQ multiplex PCR; TCRdb stores in-frame clones only, minus some. The sample yields around 40,000 clones, about 64% seen once. Sequencing was done on a sample of Tregs from blood. The receptors come from a woman aged 25-40 years in good health.

V usage is TRBV5-1 and J usage is TRBJ2-7; maybe TRBD2 (7 bases). Trimming removed 1 base at V and 4 bases at J, with 21 bases between. Germline assignment: CDR1 SGHRS and CDR2 YFSETQ. This CDR3 is 17 amino acids long. DNA of the CDR3: TGCGCCAGCAGCTTGAGGGGGACCGCCGGGAGGTCGTACGAGCAGTACTTC. Translation gives CASSLRGTAGRSYEQYF.

The chain links TRBV15 to TRBJ2-7; 11 bases are shared with TRBD2. Trimming took 2 bases from V and 7 from J; bases not matched to a gene: 10. CDR1 is LNHNV and CDR2 is YYDKDF in the germline V gene (reference sequence). CDR3 length equals 16 residues. The CDR3 region is CATSRQGTSGSGEQYF. The DNA for the CDR3 is TGTGCCACCAGCAGACAAGGGACTAGCGGATCTGGGGAGCAGTACTTC.

The sample holds one count of this clone. The chain uses TRBV10-3 and TRBJ2-5; 8 nucleotides agree with TRBD1. The J call could be wrong; TRBJ2-7 is a better fit for the DNA end. Germline CDR1 is ENHRY and CDR2 is SYGVKD. The length of the CDR3 is 13 residues. The CDR3, as DNA: TGTGCCGGGCGGACAGGGTCCGGCTACGAGCAGTACTTC. Translation: CAGRTGSGYEQYF.

With respect to this clone: This same CDR3 is encoded by further DNA sequences in the sample. The chain links TRBV4-2 to TRBJ1-4, with a tentative D call TRBD1 (6 bases). Per germline, CDR1 LGHNA and CDR2 YNFKEQ. This CDR3 has 16 amino acids. The V and J ends lost 0 bases and 5 bases respectively, with 13 bases between them. The CDR3 DNA reads as TGTGCCAGCAGCCAAGATGTACGGGGGGCAAATGAAAAACTGTTTTTT. Protein sequence: CASSQDVRGANEKLFF.

The V gene is TRBV5-4, the J gene TRBJ2-7, with 10 positions matching TRBD2. Germline lookup yields CDR1 SGHNT and CDR2 YYREEE (reference sequence). This CDR3 contains 15 residues. V shed 0 bases, J shed 2 bases, and the junction held 2 bases outside the gene matches. In DNA form, the CDR3 reads TGTGCCAGCAGCTTGGTAGCGGGAGGTACCTACGAGCAGTACTTC. Protein product: CASSLVAGGTYEQYF.

The rearrangement uses TRBV6-5 and TRBJ2-7, with D possibly matching TRBD1 (5 bases). CDR3 length: 15 amino acids. V shed 2 bases and J shed 2 bases, with 13 bases lying between them. The germline V gene encodes CDR1 MNHEY and CDR2 SVGAGI. The CDR3 DNA follows: TGTGCCAGCAGTTACGGGAACCCACAGGCCTACGAGCAGTACTTC. The encoded protein is CASSYGNPQAYEQYF.

The chain has TRBV29-1 and TRBJ2-7, with a possible D match to TRBD2 (5 bases). The CDR3 spans 12 residues. V lost 0 bases, J lost 2 bases, and 5 bases lay in between. Germline V gene data show CDR1 as SQVTM and CDR2 as ANQGSEA. CDR3 DNA sequence: TGCAGCGTTGAAGACGGGACCTACGAGCAGTACTTC. It translates to CSVEDGTYEQYF.

This chain uses TRBV7-9 with TRBJ1-2; 9 nucleotides align to TRBD1. V lost 4 bases and J lost 2; bases outside the gene matches: 2. The CDR3 covers 14 residues. Germline CDR1 is SEHNR and CDR2 is FQNEAQ (reference sequence). The CDR3 nucleotides read TGTGCCAGCAGCTCCGGGACAGGGAACTATGGCTACACCTTC. Protein sequence: CASSSGTGNYGYTF.

The chain recombines TRBV6-1 with TRBJ2-3, with TRBD2 matching 13 bases. The CDR3 loop spans 17 amino acids. V trimming: 0 bases; J trimming: 1 base; junction bases outside the gene matches: 1. Germline lookup yields CDR1 MNHNS and CDR2 SASEGT. The CDR3 DNA follows: TGTGCCAGCAGTGAAGCGGGGACTAGCGGGGGCACAGATACGCAGTATTTT. Protein: CASSEAGTSGGTDTQYF.

The chain recombines TRBV7-2 with TRBJ2-3, with D tentatively TRBD1 (6 bases). V was trimmed by 2 bases and J by 2 bases, leaving 8 bases between them. Germline loops: CDR1 SGHTA, CDR2 FQGNSA. CDR3 length equals 14 residues. CDR3 residues: CASSLTGYTDTQYF. Here the CDR3 DNA reads TGTGCCAGCAGCTTAACAGGGTACACAGATACGCAGTATTTT.

This clone was detected only a few times. V is TRBV29-1 and J is TRBJ1-4; 7 bases match TRBD1. Per germline, CDR1 SQVTM and CDR2 ANQGSEA. The J segment lost 3 bases and the V segment lost 4 bases, leaving 5 bases of the junction unmatched. This CDR3 spans 14 amino acids. The DNA for the CDR3 is TGCAGCGTTGTTATGCAGGGGGCTAATGAAAAACTGTTTTTT. This gives the protein CSVVMQGANEKLFF. The full variable domain, with the rest looked up from reference TRBV29-1 and TRBJ1-4, is SAVISQKPSRDICQRGTSLTIQCQVDSQVTMMFWYRQQPGQSLTLIATANQGSEATYESGFVIDKFPISRPNLTFSTLTVSNMSPEDSSIYLCSVVMQGANEKLFFGSGTQLSVL.

This clone has just a few counts. V is TRBV28 and J is TRBJ1-3, with unresolved D. Germline values: CDR1 MDHEN, CDR2 SYDVKM. This CDR3 spans 18 amino acids. Trimming stripped 4 bases from V and 1 base from J, with 20 bases between. The CDR3, as DNA: TGTGCCAGCAGTTATTTTGGGATTCAGGCGGGGTCTGGAAACACCATATATTTT. This translates into CASSYFGIQAGSGNTIYF.

This clone was counted only a few times. The chain employs TRBV2 and TRBJ2-2, with 10 positions matching TRBD2. The CDR3 spans 17 residues. The germline V gene has CDR1 SNHLY and CDR2 FYNNEI. The V segment lost 8 bases and the J segment 3 bases; nucleotides outside the gene matches: 12. CDR3 DNA sequence: TGTGCCAGCCGCTCATCTAGCGGGAGAGTTGACACCGGGGAGCTGTTTTTT. It specifies CASRSSSGRVDTGELFF.

This chain connects TRBV4-2 to TRBJ2-3; TRBD2 aligns across 9 bases. The CDR3 is made up of 16 amino acids. The ends lost 1 base at V and 4 bases at J; junction bases unmatched: 6. Per germline, CDR1 LGHNA and CDR2 YNFKEQ. The CDR3 region is CASSQGSSGSADTQYF. CDR3 nucleotides: TGTGCCAGCAGCCAAGGTAGTAGCGGGAGCGCAGATACGCAGTATTTT.

This clone turned up a few times. The chain uses TRBV7-2 and TRBJ2-7; 7 nucleotides line up with TRBD1. The CDR3 is 15 residues long. The germline CDR1 and CDR2 sequences are SGHTA and FQGNSA. The J segment lost 5 bases and the V segment lost 2 bases, leaving 9 bases of the junction unmatched. CDR3 amino acids: CASSLLGQVAHEQYF. The CDR3 DNA sequence: TGTGCCAGCAGCTTATTAGGACAGGTGGCCCACGAGCAGTACTTC. The variable domain in full, completed from reference TRBV7-2 and TRBJ2-7, reads GAGVSQSPSNKVTEKGKDVELRCDPISGHTALYWYRQSLGQGLEFLIYFQGNSAPDKSGLPSDRFSAERTGGSVSTLTIQRTQQEDSAVYLCASSLLGQVAHEQYFGPGTRLTVT.

CDR3 sequence (DNA): TGTGCCAGCTCACCAGCGGTAACTGAAGCTTTCTTT. Translating it yields CASSPAVTEAFF. The J gene is TRBJ1-1, the V gene TRBV18; no clear D gene. This CDR3 contains 12 residues. The germline CDR1 and CDR2 sequences are KGHSH and LQKENI. Trimming took 2 bases from V and 5 from J, leaving 6 bases between them.

This clone has a handful of counts. The V and J genes are TRBV9 and TRBJ2-1, with TRBD1 matching over 7 bases. The CDR3 covers 15 residues. Germline V lookup: CDR1 SGDLS, CDR2 YYNGEE. V shed 0 bases and J 13 bases; nucleotides not matched to a gene: 13. The CDR3 sequence is CASSVGFVARGRQFF. DNA for the CDR3: TGTGCCAGCAGCGTAGGTTTTGTGGCCAGGGGGAGACAGTTCTTC.